This entry is about one TCR beta chain. Its antigen is undetermined. This specimen belongs to a study of yellow fever vaccine responses in identical twins. TCRdb ran MiXCR on the RT-PCR reads and lists one entry per CDR3 protein. Among approximately 16,000 distinct CDR3 sequences listed, 80% to 85% were seen once. Points from the study as a whole: The T cell response to vaccination in identical twins was reportedly partly convergent and partly personalized.

The source of this sequence is a woman in her late teens or twenties who received the yellow fever vaccine. The sample consisted of T cells from blood (PBMCs), unsorted or a sorted subset (not recorded which), taken before or after yellow fever vaccination (not recorded which).

This CDR3 reads CATSSFRDRGEQYF. DNA for the CDR3: TGTGCCACCAGCAGCTTCCGGGACAGGGGCGAGCAGTACTTC. The V and J genes are TRBV15 and TRBJ2-7; 10 bases are a match to TRBD1. The CDR3 spans 14 residues. J gave up 6 bases and V 3 bases, and 5 bases lay outside the gene matches. CDR1 and CDR2 from the germline V gene are LNHNV and YYDKDF (reference sequence).